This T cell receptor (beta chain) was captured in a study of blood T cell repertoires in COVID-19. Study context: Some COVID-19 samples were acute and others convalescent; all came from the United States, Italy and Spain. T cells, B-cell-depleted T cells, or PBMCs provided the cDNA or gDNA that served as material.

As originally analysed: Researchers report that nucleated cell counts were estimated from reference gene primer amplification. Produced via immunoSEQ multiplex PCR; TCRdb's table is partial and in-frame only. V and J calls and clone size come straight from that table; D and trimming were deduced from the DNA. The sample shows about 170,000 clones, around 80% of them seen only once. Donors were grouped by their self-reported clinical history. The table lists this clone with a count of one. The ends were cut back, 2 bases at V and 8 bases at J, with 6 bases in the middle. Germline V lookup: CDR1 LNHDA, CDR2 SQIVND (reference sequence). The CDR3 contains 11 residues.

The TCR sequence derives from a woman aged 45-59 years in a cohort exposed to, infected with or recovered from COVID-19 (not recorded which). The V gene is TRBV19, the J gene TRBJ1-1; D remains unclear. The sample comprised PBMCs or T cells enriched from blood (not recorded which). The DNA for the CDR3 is TGTGCCAGTAGTATATGGCCCGAAGCTTTCTTT. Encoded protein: CASSIWPEAFF.